Below, one T cell receptor beta chain is given with its context. The antigen is unknown. Relapses following autologous stem cell transplantation were seen in all patients, with brentuximab vedotin exposure varying. Profiling relied on immunoSEQ multiplex PCR, and the TCRdb table lists in-frame clones only, not all of them. The sample carries about 110,000 clones, 80% to 90% recorded once. These data belong to a study of PD-1 blockade in classical Hodgkin lymphoma. The junction had 0 bases not matched to a gene; V was cut back by 1 base and J by 7 bases. The CDR3 contains 14 residues. CDR1 and CDR2 from the germline V gene are SGHVS and FNYEAQ. Study conclusions and caveats: Nivolumab initiation under 1 year post-ASCT meant exclusion. At baseline, newly diagnosed patients reportedly showed less TCR diversity than healthy donors. Whatever underlies the repertoire differences (possibly disease activity or prior therapy) remains undefined. Newly diagnosed and completely responding patients shared comparable baseline diversity.

Sequences were derived from peripheral blood mononuclear cells (PBMCs), sampled before the second cycle of nivolumab. This clonotype was obtained from a human donor with classical Hodgkin lymphoma. The rearrangement uses TRBV7-6 and TRBJ2-4; TRBD2 agrees at 11 bases. Here the CDR3 reads CASSLGLAGNIQYF. The CDR3 nucleotides are TGTGCCAGCAGCTTAGGACTAGCGGGGAACATTCAGTACTTC.